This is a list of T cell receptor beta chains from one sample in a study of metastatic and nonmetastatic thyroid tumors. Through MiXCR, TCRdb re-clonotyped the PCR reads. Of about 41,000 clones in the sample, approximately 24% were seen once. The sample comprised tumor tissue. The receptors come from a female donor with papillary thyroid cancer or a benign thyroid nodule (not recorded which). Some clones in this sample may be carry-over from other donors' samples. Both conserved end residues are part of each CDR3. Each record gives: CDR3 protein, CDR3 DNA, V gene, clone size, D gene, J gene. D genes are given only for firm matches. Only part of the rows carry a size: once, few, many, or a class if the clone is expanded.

cdr3_aa: CASSWLRGRYTEAFF
cdr3_nt: TGTGCCAGCAGTTGGTTGCGGGGGCGATACACTGAAGCTTTCTTT
v_call: TRBV2
clone_size: few
d_call: .
j_call: TRBJ1-1

cdr3_aa: CASSLGNTIYF
cdr3_nt: TGTGCCAGCAGTCTCGGAAACACCATATATTTT
v_call: TRBV28
clone_size: few
d_call: .
j_call: TRBJ1-3

cdr3_aa: CSASPTENTEAFF
cdr3_nt: TGCAGTGCATCCCCAACAGAGAACACTGAAGCTTTCTTT
v_call: TRBV20-1
clone_size: few
d_call: .
j_call: TRBJ1-1

cdr3_aa: CASSPGGAGGFHEQYF
cdr3_nt: TGTGCCAGCAGCCCTGGAGGAGCGGGAGGATTCCACGAGCAGTACTTC
v_call: TRBV28
clone_size: few
d_call: TRBD2
j_call: TRBJ2-7

cdr3_aa: CSARDSNEKLFF
cdr3_nt: TGCAGTGCTAGAGACAGTAATGAAAAACTGTTTTTT
v_call: TRBV20-1
clone_size: many
d_call: .
j_call: TRBJ1-4

cdr3_aa: CASTQGAVETQYF
cdr3_nt: TGTGCCAGCACCCAGGGGGCCGTAGAGACCCAGTACTTC
v_call: TRBV6-2/TRBV6-3
clone_size: many
d_call: TRBD1
j_call: TRBJ2-5

cdr3_aa: CASSWQGDEQYF
cdr3_nt: TGTGCCAGCAGTTGGCAGGGTGACGAGCAGTACTTC
v_call: TRBV12-3/TRBV12-4
clone_size: many
d_call: .
j_call: TRBJ2-7

cdr3_aa: CSARAVGSYNEQFF
cdr3_nt: TGCAGTGCTAGAGCGGTAGGCTCCTACAATGAGCAGTTCTTC
v_call: TRBV20-1
clone_size: .
d_call: .
j_call: TRBJ2-1

cdr3_aa: CASSLGSSASRALHF
cdr3_nt: TGTGCCAGCAGCTTAGGCAGCTCGGCCAGCCGCGCCCTCCACTTT
v_call: TRBV7-2
clone_size: .
d_call: .
j_call: TRBJ1-6

cdr3_aa: CASSLVGGLGYTF
cdr3_nt: TGCGCCAGCAGCTTGGTCGGGGGCCTCGGCTACACCTTC
v_call: TRBV5-1
clone_size: .
d_call: .
j_call: TRBJ1-2

cdr3_aa: CASSLQGQAQNIQYF
cdr3_nt: TGCGCCAGCAGCTTGCAGGGGCAGGCTCAAAACATTCAGTACTTC
v_call: TRBV5-1
clone_size: many
d_call: .
j_call: TRBJ2-4

cdr3_aa: CSASIPRGNIQYF
cdr3_nt: TGCAGTGCTAGTATCCCCAGGGGCAACATTCAGTACTTC
v_call: TRBV20-1
clone_size: many
d_call: .
j_call: TRBJ2-4

cdr3_aa: CSARGPQVRGVVGELFF
cdr3_nt: TGCAGTGCTAGAGGCCCGCAGGTACGGGGGGTCGTCGGGGAGCTGTTTTTT
v_call: TRBV20-1
clone_size: few
d_call: TRBD2
j_call: TRBJ2-2

cdr3_aa: CASSPPGQGRVSPLHF
cdr3_nt: TGTGCCAGCTCACCACCCGGACAGGGAAGGGTTTCACCCCTCCACTTT
v_call: TRBV18
clone_size: .
d_call: TRBD1
j_call: TRBJ1-6

cdr3_aa: CASSFNRDREAYEQYF
cdr3_nt: TGTGCCAGCAGCTTCAACCGGGACAGGGAGGCCTACGAGCAGTACTTC
v_call: TRBV13
clone_size: .
d_call: TRBD1
j_call: TRBJ2-7

cdr3_aa: CASSDREAKNTMYF
cdr3_nt: TGTGCCAGCAGTGATAGGGAAGCGAAAAACACCATGTATTTT
v_call: TRBV2
clone_size: few
d_call: .
j_call: TRBJ1-3

cdr3_aa: CASSQGSGELFF
cdr3_nt: TGTGCCAGCAGCCAGGGGTCCGGGGAGCTGTTTTTT
v_call: TRBV12-3/TRBV12-4
clone_size: .
d_call: .
j_call: TRBJ2-2

cdr3_aa: CSANQLAGGPSYNEQFF
cdr3_nt: TGCAGTGCTAACCAACTAGCGGGAGGGCCTTCCTACAATGAGCAGTTCTTC
v_call: TRBV20-1
clone_size: medium-sized
d_call: TRBD2
j_call: TRBJ2-1

cdr3_aa: CSAKTGEFMALHF
cdr3_nt: TGCAGTGCTAAGACAGGCGAATTCATGGCCCTCCACTTT
v_call: TRBV20-1
clone_size: .
d_call: .
j_call: TRBJ1-6

cdr3_aa: CASSLVVADATDTQYF
cdr3_nt: TGTGCCAGCAGCTTAGTAGTAGCGGACGCCACAGATACGCAGTATTTT
v_call: TRBV11-2
clone_size: many
d_call: .
j_call: TRBJ2-3

cdr3_aa: CASHQGRATNEQFF
cdr3_nt: TGTGCCAGCCATCAGGGTAGGGCTACCAATGAGCAGTTCTTC
v_call: TRBV27
clone_size: medium-sized
d_call: .
j_call: TRBJ2-1

cdr3_aa: CSVQQGAGNQPQHF
cdr3_nt: TGCAGTGTTCAACAGGGGGCAGGCAATCAGCCCCAGCATTTT
v_call: TRBV20-1
clone_size: few
d_call: TRBD1
j_call: TRBJ1-5

cdr3_aa: CASNPAAKGQPQHF
cdr3_nt: TGCGCCAGCAACCCTGCGGCAAAGGGACAGCCCCAGCATTTT
v_call: TRBV4-1
clone_size: many
d_call: .
j_call: TRBJ1-5

cdr3_aa: CASSYLPGSLSGNTIYF
cdr3_nt: TGTGCCAGCAGTTACTTACCGGGCAGTCTCTCTGGAAACACCATATATTTT
v_call: TRBV6-5
clone_size: few
d_call: .
j_call: TRBJ1-3

cdr3_aa: CSASSWGTTEAFF
cdr3_nt: TGCAGTGCTAGCTCCTGGGGGACCACTGAAGCTTTCTTT
v_call: TRBV20-1
clone_size: many
d_call: .
j_call: TRBJ1-1

cdr3_aa: CASRTYYSGRDSPLHF
cdr3_nt: TGTGCCAGCAGAACATATTATTCGGGACGGGATTCACCCCTCCACTTT
v_call: TRBV6-1
clone_size: .
d_call: .
j_call: TRBJ1-6

cdr3_aa: CASSSRGTGVRELFF
cdr3_nt: TGTGCCAGCAGTTCAAGAGGGACAGGTGTGCGGGAGCTGTTTTTT
v_call: TRBV28
clone_size: many
d_call: TRBD1
j_call: TRBJ2-2

cdr3_aa: CASSEGTIGSYEQYF
cdr3_nt: TGTGCCAGCAGTGAAGGGACTATCGGATCCTACGAGCAGTACTTC
v_call: TRBV6-1
clone_size: .
d_call: .
j_call: TRBJ2-7

cdr3_aa: CASSSEGDTQYF
cdr3_nt: TGTGCCAGCAGTTCGGAGGGGGATACGCAGTATTTT
v_call: TRBV6-1
clone_size: many
d_call: .
j_call: TRBJ2-3

cdr3_aa: CASGLVITITGPHTDTQYF
cdr3_nt: TGTGCTAGTGGTTTGGTTATCACGATCACAGGGCCCCACACAGATACGCAGTATTTT
v_call: TRBV12-5
clone_size: few
d_call: .
j_call: TRBJ2-3

cdr3_aa: CASSPKDRGSLAAFF
cdr3_nt: TGTGCCAGCAGCCCTAAGGACAGGGGGAGTTTGGCAGCTTTCTTT
v_call: TRBV12-3/TRBV12-4
clone_size: .
d_call: TRBD1
j_call: TRBJ1-1

cdr3_aa: CASSQDLGTQYF
cdr3_nt: TGTGCCAGCAGCCAAGATCTGGGGACCCAGTACTTC
v_call: TRBV3-1
clone_size: .
d_call: .
j_call: TRBJ2-5

cdr3_aa: CASSLAMTRGQFF
cdr3_nt: TGTGCCAGCAGTCTCGCGATGACTCGCGGGCAGTTCTTC
v_call: TRBV6-1
clone_size: few
d_call: .
j_call: TRBJ2-1

cdr3_aa: CASSSLDRDYIQYF
cdr3_nt: TGTGCCAGCAGTTCCCTGGACAGGGACTACATTCAGTACTTC
v_call: TRBV6-2/TRBV6-3
clone_size: many
d_call: TRBD1
j_call: TRBJ2-4

cdr3_aa: CASSRGASGADTQYF
cdr3_nt: TGTGCCAGCAGTCGTGGGGCTAGTGGGGCAGATACGCAGTATTTT
v_call: TRBV5-8
clone_size: .
d_call: .
j_call: TRBJ2-3

cdr3_aa: CASSFQGEWANQPQHF
cdr3_nt: TGTGCCAGCAGTTTCCAGGGTGAGTGGGCCAATCAGCCCCAGCATTTT
v_call: TRBV28
clone_size: medium-sized
d_call: .
j_call: TRBJ1-5

cdr3_aa: CASSLEEGRNTEAFF
cdr3_nt: TGTGCCAGCAGCTTAGAGGAGGGCCGGAACACTGAAGCTTTCTTT
v_call: TRBV11-2
clone_size: many
d_call: .
j_call: TRBJ1-1

cdr3_aa: CATSTTRTGWNSPLHF
cdr3_nt: TGTGCCACCAGCACTACTAGGACAGGATGGAATTCACCCCTCCACTTT
v_call: TRBV15
clone_size: many
d_call: TRBD1
j_call: TRBJ1-6

cdr3_aa: CASSPAASGTPYEQYF
cdr3_nt: TGTGCCAGCAGCCCCGCAGCTAGCGGGACTCCCTACGAGCAGTACTTC
v_call: TRBV3-1
clone_size: many
d_call: TRBD2
j_call: TRBJ2-7

cdr3_aa: CATSRVSGGETQYF
cdr3_nt: TGTGCCACCAGCAGAGTATCGGGAGGAGAGACCCAGTACTTC
v_call: TRBV15
clone_size: .
d_call: TRBD2
j_call: TRBJ2-5

cdr3_aa: CASSRQGEYTEAFF
cdr3_nt: TGTGCCAGCAGTAGACAGGGGGAGTACACTGAAGCTTTCTTT
v_call: TRBV6-2/TRBV6-3
clone_size: .
d_call: TRBD1
j_call: TRBJ1-1

cdr3_aa: CASSAKLTNYGYTF
cdr3_nt: TGTGCCAGTAGTGCAAAACTCACTAACTATGGCTACACCTTC
v_call: TRBV19
clone_size: medium-sized
d_call: .
j_call: TRBJ1-2

cdr3_aa: CSARDRKQWNEQFF
cdr3_nt: TGCAGTGCTAGAGATCGTAAGCAGTGGAATGAGCAGTTCTTC
v_call: TRBV20-1
clone_size: once
d_call: .
j_call: TRBJ2-1

cdr3_aa: CASRSSGSSYNEQFF
cdr3_nt: TGTGCCAGCAGGTCTAGCGGGAGCTCCTACAATGAGCAGTTCTTC
v_call: TRBV7-9
clone_size: many
d_call: TRBD2
j_call: TRBJ2-1

cdr3_aa: CASSYTRHHEQYF
cdr3_nt: TGTGCCAGCAGTTACACCAGGCACCACGAGCAGTACTTC
v_call: TRBV6-2/TRBV6-3
clone_size: medium-sized
d_call: .
j_call: TRBJ2-7

cdr3_aa: CASSIRDNSYEQYF
cdr3_nt: TGTGCCAGTAGTATTCGGGACAACTCCTACGAGCAGTACTTC
v_call: TRBV19
clone_size: many
d_call: .
j_call: TRBJ2-7

cdr3_aa: CASSKVGGPPEAFF
cdr3_nt: TGTGCCAGCAGCAAGGTCGGGGGACCGCCTGAAGCTTTCTTT
v_call: TRBV27
clone_size: few
d_call: .
j_call: TRBJ1-1

cdr3_aa: CASSPRRLNSPLHF
cdr3_nt: TGTGCCAGCAGTCCCCGACGCTTGAATTCACCCCTCCACTTT
v_call: TRBV6-1
clone_size: medium-sized
d_call: .
j_call: TRBJ1-6

cdr3_aa: CASSPTVGDGEQYF
cdr3_nt: TGTGCCAGCAGTCCCACGGTAGGGGACGGCGAGCAGTACTTC
v_call: TRBV28
clone_size: few
d_call: .
j_call: TRBJ2-7

cdr3_aa: CSARVGQGDSDGYTF
cdr3_nt: TGCAGTGCTAGAGTCGGACAGGGGGATAGCGATGGCTACACCTTC
v_call: TRBV20-1
clone_size: few
d_call: TRBD1
j_call: TRBJ1-2